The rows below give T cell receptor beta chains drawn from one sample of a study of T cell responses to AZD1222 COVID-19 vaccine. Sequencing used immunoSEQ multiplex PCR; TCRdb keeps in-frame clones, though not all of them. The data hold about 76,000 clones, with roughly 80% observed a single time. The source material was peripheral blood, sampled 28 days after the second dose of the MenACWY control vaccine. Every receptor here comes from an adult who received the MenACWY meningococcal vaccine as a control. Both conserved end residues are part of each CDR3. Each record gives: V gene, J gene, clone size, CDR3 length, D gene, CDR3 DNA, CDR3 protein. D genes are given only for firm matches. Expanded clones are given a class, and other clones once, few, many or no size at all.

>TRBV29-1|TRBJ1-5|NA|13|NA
TGCAGCGTTGATATGGGGTGGAATCAGCCCCAGCATTTT
CSVDMGWNQPQHF
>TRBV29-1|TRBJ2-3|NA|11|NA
TGCAGCGTTGAGAATGGCCTTTTGATGTATTTT
CSVENGLLMYF
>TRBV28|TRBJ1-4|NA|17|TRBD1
TGTGCCAGCAGTTTTTGGGCCCGGGGACAGAATAATGAAAAACTGTTTTTT
CASSFWARGQNNEKLFF
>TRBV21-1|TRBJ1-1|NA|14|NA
TGTGCCAGCAGCCTGCGATTTGGGAACACTGAAGCTTTCTTT
CASSLRFGNTEAFF
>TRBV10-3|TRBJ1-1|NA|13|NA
TGTGCCATCAGTCCCACAGGGAGCACTGAAGCTTTCTTT
CAISPTGSTEAFF
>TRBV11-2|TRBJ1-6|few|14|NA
TGTGCCAGCAGCACAACAGGGACGAATTCACCCCTCCACTTT
CASSTTGTNSPLHF
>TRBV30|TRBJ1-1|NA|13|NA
TGTGCCTGGACCCGGGACATCTCCACTGAAGCTTTCTTT
CAWTRDISTEAFF
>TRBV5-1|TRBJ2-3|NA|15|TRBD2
TGCGCCAGCAGCTTGGCAGCGGGAGGAATTGATACGCAGTATTTT
CASSLAAGGIDTQYF
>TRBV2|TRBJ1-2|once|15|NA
TGTGCCAGCAGTGAAGCTAGGACCGGTTTGGATGGCTACACCTTC
CASSEARTGLDGYTF
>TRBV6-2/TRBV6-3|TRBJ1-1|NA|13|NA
TGTGCCAGCAGACCTTCTACGACGACTGAAGCTTTCTTT
CASRPSTTTEAFF
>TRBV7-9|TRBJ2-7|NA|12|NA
TGTGCCAGCAGCTTAGCAGACTACGAGCAGTACTTC
CASSLADYEQYF
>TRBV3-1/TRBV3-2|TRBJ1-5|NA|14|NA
TGTGCCAGCAGCCCAGGGTATAGCAATCAGCCCCAGCATTTT
CASSPGYSNQPQHF
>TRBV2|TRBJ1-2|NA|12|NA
TGTGCCAGCAGTGGATCTAACTATGGCTACACCTTC
CASSGSNYGYTF
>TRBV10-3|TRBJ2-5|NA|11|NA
TGTGCCACACGGCGGGAAGAGACCCAGTACTTC
CATRREETQYF